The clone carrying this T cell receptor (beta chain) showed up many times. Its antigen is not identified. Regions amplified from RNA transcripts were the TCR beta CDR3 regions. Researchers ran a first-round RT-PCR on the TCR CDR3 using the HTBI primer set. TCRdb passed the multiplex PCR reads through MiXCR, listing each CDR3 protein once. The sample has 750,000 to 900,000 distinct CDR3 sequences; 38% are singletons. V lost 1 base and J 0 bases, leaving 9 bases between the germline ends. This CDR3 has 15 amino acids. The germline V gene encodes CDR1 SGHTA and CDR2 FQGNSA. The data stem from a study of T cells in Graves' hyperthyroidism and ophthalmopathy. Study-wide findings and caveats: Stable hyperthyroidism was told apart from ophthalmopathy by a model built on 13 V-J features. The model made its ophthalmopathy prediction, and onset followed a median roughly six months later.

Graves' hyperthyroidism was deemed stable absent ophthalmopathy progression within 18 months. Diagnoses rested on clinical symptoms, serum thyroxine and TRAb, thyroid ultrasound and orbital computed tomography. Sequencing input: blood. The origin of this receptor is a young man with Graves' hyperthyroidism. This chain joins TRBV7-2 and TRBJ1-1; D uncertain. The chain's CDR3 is CASSLEGSVNTEAFF. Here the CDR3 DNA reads TGTGCCAGCAGCTTAGAAGGATCAGTGAACACTGAAGCTTTCTTT.